The clone carrying this T cell receptor beta chain has only a few counts. These data originate in a study of T cell responses to AZD1222 COVID-19 vaccine. Across the whole study: Pooled samples include second doses given at about 4 or 12 weeks.

Here immunoSEQ multiplex PCR was the method, and the copy in TCRdb shows in-frame clones only, minus some. Of around 190,000 clones detected, roughly 92% appear once; the ten largest clones hold over 1%. The CDR3 runs 13 residues. CDR1 is KGHSH, CDR2 LQKENI, per germline. With 3 bases removed from V and 10 bases from J, the gap between germline ends came to 10 bases. Sequencing used peripheral blood, obtained on day 0 of AZD1222 vaccination. The genes are TRBV18 and TRBJ1-6; D is perhaps TRBD1 (5 bases). The TCR originated in an adult in good health. CDR3 bases: TGTGCCAGCTCACCGGGGGAACGGTCACCCCTCCACTTT. This translates into CASSPGERSPLHF.